One sample yielded the 10 T cell receptor beta chains listed below, sequenced in a study of cytomegalovirus exposure and HLA in healthy donors. The PCR employed 60 Vbeta primers together with 13 Jbeta primers. Clones were read by immunoSEQ multiplex PCR, and TCRdb kept only the in-frame ones, dropping some. The sample yields about 150,000 clones, around 74% seen once. Sample: PBMCs. These receptors all stem from a man aged 45 to 65 in good health and CMV-seropositive.

The J gene is TRBJ2-5, the V gene TRBV5-1, with D possibly TRBD2 on 6 matching bases. Trimming removed 4 bases at V and 5 bases at J, with 12 bases between. Germline V CDR1 and CDR2: SGHRS, YFSETQ. The length of the CDR3 is 13 residues. In DNA, the CDR3 is TGCGCCAGCAGCCCCGGGACTTCTGAGACCCAGTACTTC. Protein: CASSPGTSETQYF. Combining the CDR3 with reference TRBV5-1 and TRBJ2-5 gives the whole variable domain KAGVTQTPRYLIKTRGQQVTLSCSPISGHRSVSWYQQTPGQGLQFLFEYFSETQRNKGNFPGRFSGRQFSNSRSEMNVSTLELGDSALYLCASSPGTSETQYFGPGTRLLVL.

CDR3 region: CASSPGPSGANVLTF. The DNA of the CDR3 is TGCGCCAGCAGCCCAGGGCCTTCTGGGGCCAACGTCCTGACTTTC. The chain links TRBV5-1 to TRBJ2-6; tentatively, D is TRBD1 (5 bases). The CDR3 covers 15 residues. V was pared by 4 bases and J by 1 base, with 9 bases between. Germline CDR1 is SGHRS and CDR2 is YFSETQ.

This clone was seen only once. The V call is TRBV28, the J call TRBJ2-5, with TRBD2 matching over 7 bases. Germline CDR1 reads MDHEN; CDR2 reads SYDVKM. The CDR3 has 16 amino acids. V was clipped by 8 bases and J by 5 bases; unmatched bases: 17. The CDR3 nucleotides are TGTGCCAGCGCAACCTCACGCCGGGGGGACGGGGAGACCCAGTACTTC. Amino acids: CASATSRRGDGETQYF. Using reference TRBV28 and TRBJ2-5 for the parts outside the CDR3, the full variable domain is DVKVTQSSRYLVKRTGEKVFLECVQDMDHENMFWYRQDPGLGLRLIYFSYDVKMKEKGDIPEGYSVSREKKERFSLILESASTNQTSMYLCASATSRRGDGETQYFGPGTRLLVL.

The V gene is TRBV4-2, the J gene TRBJ2-2; D unclear. The CDR3 has 12 amino acids. Germline V gene lookup returns CDR1 LGHNA and CDR2 YNFKEQ. V was pared by 1 base and J by 11 bases, with 8 bases between. The CDR3 protein is CASSQVQAELFF. The CDR3, as DNA: TGTGCCAGCAGCCAAGTTCAGGCTGAGCTGTTTTTT.

The chain carries TRBV10-3 and TRBJ2-1, with a possible D match to TRBD2 (5 bases). Per the germline V gene, CDR1 is ENHRY and CDR2 is SYGVKD. Trimming removed 8 bases at V and 3 bases at J, with 14 bases between. The CDR3 sequence is 14 residues long. CDR3 bases: TGTGCCATCTCTCCAGCGGATGGCTACAATGAGCAGTTCTTC. It translates to CAISPADGYNEQFF.

V is TRBV2 and J is TRBJ1-2; D is unresolved. CDR1 and CDR2 from the germline V gene are SNHLY and FYNNEI. V shed 2 bases and J shed 8 bases, with 12 bases lying between them. The CDR3 length is 13 residues. In nucleotides, the CDR3 is TGTGCCAGCAGTGAATACGAGCCGGAGGGCTACACCTTC. It is translated as CASSEYEPEGYTF.

The genes are TRBV7-9 and TRBJ2-7, with 8 positions matching TRBD1. CDR1 is SEHNR and CDR2 is FQNEAQ in the germline V gene (reference sequence). Germline trimming cut 5 bases from V and 3 bases from J; bases unmatched to any gene: 3. The CDR3 loop spans 13 amino acids. The CDR3 DNA is TGTGCCAGCAGCGCGACAGGGGTCTACGAGCAGTACTTC. Translating it yields CASSATGVYEQYF.

The V call is TRBV10-1, the J call TRBJ2-5, with 8 bases identical to TRBD2. Germline CDR1 WNHNN, CDR2 SYGVQD (reference sequence). This CDR3 spans 13 amino acids. The junction had 7 bases not matched to a gene; V was cut back by 11 bases and J by 2 bases. The CDR3 protein is CAGPLAEQETQYF. The CDR3, as DNA: TGCGCCGGTCCACTAGCGGAACAAGAGACCCAGTACTTC.

V and J are TRBV27 and TRBJ2-7, with TRBD1 as a possible D gene (6 bases). The CDR3 is made up of 13 amino acids. Looked up from germline, CDR1 is MNHEY and CDR2 is SMNVEV (reference sequence). Trimming took 0 bases from V and 6 from J, leaving 9 bases between them. CDR3 in amino acids: CASSLSSDSEQYF. CDR3 DNA: TGTGCCAGCAGTTTATCTTCGGACAGCGAGCAGTACTTC.

V and J are TRBV30 and TRBJ2-1; D not resolved. Trimming removed 3 bases at V and 4 bases at J, with 7 bases between. CDR1 is GTSNPN, CDR2 SVGIG, per germline (reference sequence). There are 12 residues in the CDR3. This CDR3 reads CAWSPKYNEQFF. The CDR3 region has the DNA TGTGCCTGGAGCCCTAAGTACAATGAGCAGTTCTTC.